A selection of T cell receptor beta chains follows, all from one sample in a study of CD8+CD57+ T cells in acquired aplastic anemia. One entry per CDR3 protein, called by TCRdb with MiXCR from the reads. This table has 450,000 to 550,000 distinct CDR3 sequences, around 30% appearing once. The sample consisted of sorted CD4+, CD8+, or CD8+CD57+ T cells (not recorded which) from PBMCs. Every receptor here comes from a human donor with aplastic anemia. CDR3s include the opening cysteine and the closing phenylalanine or tryptophan. Each record gives: clone size, J gene, V gene, CDR3 protein. Size tells how often a clone was seen (once, few, many) or the class of an expanded clone, and some rows leave it out.

many	TRBJ2-7	TRBV7-2	CASSSRVAGVYEQYF
-	TRBJ1-5	TRBV19	CASIPGTGYQPQHF
-	TRBJ2-7	TRBV5-8	CASSLMGSHEQYF
many	TRBJ1-2	TRBV19	CASRRAGQGLDYGYTF
-	TRBJ2-7	TRBV11-3	CASTDSGGPSYEQYF
many	TRBJ2-7	TRBV7-2	CASSRTPGQGYYEQYF
-	TRBJ2-7	TRBV2	CASSYGTGDYEQYF
few	TRBJ1-2	TRBV11-2	CASSTQRGRWVRGYTF
many	TRBJ2-7	TRBV5-1	CASSLGGRLNEQYF
-	TRBJ2-7	TRBV7-9	CASSSGQADEQYF
few	TRBJ2-3	TRBV20-1	CSATGQGAGDTQYF
-	TRBJ2-5	TRBV14	CASSQVWTAQETQYF
-	TRBJ2-2	TRBV25-1	CASSNRRTGELFF
many	TRBJ2-7	TRBV20-1	CSARKRTISGGEQYF
-	TRBJ2-7	TRBV10-3	CASSAGLSRSGEQYF
few	TRBJ2-3	TRBV9	CASSPGGQWADTQYF
many	TRBJ2-7	TRBV29-1	CSVAGYSSYEQYF
-	TRBJ2-1	TRBV20-1	CSAFGLAAGNEQFF
many	TRBJ2-1	TRBV2	CASSEGQNEQFF
many	TRBJ2-7	TRBV20-1	CSAPRLAGGPQPSEQYF
many	TRBJ1-2	TRBV5-1	CASSLTRDRAYTF
-	TRBJ1-2	TRBV29-1	CSYGRGGQTNNYGYTF
once	TRBJ2-7	TRBV7-2	CAWSLLAGGPYEQYF
few	TRBJ1-1	TRBV20-1	CSANPGPPSTEAFF
-	TRBJ1-6	TRBV3-1	CASSQDDAGYSSYNSPLHF
once	TRBJ2-5	TRBV2	CASSEARGETQYF
many	TRBJ1-1	TRBV20-1	CSAKMNTEAFF
few	TRBJ2-7	TRBV10-3	CASSYQGPPYEQYF
-	TRBJ2-7	TRBV5-1	CASSVDGLSYEQYF
many	TRBJ2-7	TRBV9	CASSPPIQEYEQYF
many	TRBJ1-3	TRBV11-2	CASSHRESGNTIYF
few	TRBJ1-2	TRBV18	CASSPGTAHGYTF
-	TRBJ2-2	TRBV7-3	CASSSRQGRDGELFF
-	TRBJ1-1	TRBV20-1	CSVNRGDTEAFF
-	TRBJ2-5	TRBV7-9	CASIAGLETQYF
many	TRBJ1-2	TRBV7-2	CASSSDVINYGYTF
-	TRBJ1-5	TRBV13	CASSLGHNNQPQHF
few	TRBJ2-7	TRBV7-2	CAWTSGVYEQYF
many	TRBJ1-2	TRBV15	CATSRDGGREDYGYTF
few	TRBJ2-2	TRBV5-1	CASSHGQAGELFF
-	TRBJ2-3	TRBV2	CASSAQGRGTDTQYF
few	TRBJ1-6	TRBV4-3	CASSQVTPRANSPLHF
-	TRBJ2-2	TRBV20-1	CSAGRQGRLTGELFF
-	TRBJ1-1	TRBV9	CASSPDIGEAFF
many	TRBJ2-7	TRBV15	CATRPGGTSSYEQYF
few	TRBJ2-5	TRBV2	CASTRDLQETQYF
-	TRBJ1-2	TRBV7-9	CASSLGGRGNYGYTF
-	TRBJ1-5	TRBV12-5	CASGLVLAGGPYSNQPQHF
many	TRBJ2-3	TRBV10-3	CAISPSERERVDTQYF
-	TRBJ1-1	TRBV29-1	CTVGTGNTEAFF
-	TRBJ1-5	TRBV11-2	CARQLSGGQSNQPQHF